A single sample gave rise to the 8 T cell receptor beta chains below, sequenced in a study of OX40 agonist ivuxolimab in advanced cancers. Profiling relied on immunoSEQ multiplex PCR, and the TCRdb table lists in-frame clones only, not all of them. The sample has about 37,000 clones; 60% to 80% are singletons. This sample comprised CD4+ or CD8+ T cells sorted from blood, obtained in a trial of the OX40 agonist ivuxolimab. These receptors came from an adult with an advanced solid tumor such as melanoma, head and neck, liver or kidney cancer.

In its sample, this clone was seen once. The V call is TRBV7-2, the J call TRBJ2-2; D might be TRBD2 (10 bases). Germline CDR1 SGHTA, CDR2 FQGNSA. The CDR3 is 17 residues long. V shed 5 bases and J shed 6 bases, with 22 bases lying between them. CDR3 DNA sequence: TGTGCCAGCAGCCGTCTACTAGCGGGGACAGGGTCCGGGGAGCTGTTTTTT. Its protein product is CASSRLLAGTGSGELFF.

This sequence joins TRBV5-1 and TRBJ2-1; 12 bases align to TRBD2. Unmatched junction bases numbered 6, after V lost 1 base and J lost 4 bases. Germline CDR1 SGHRS, CDR2 YFSETQ. The CDR3 contains 17 residues. The CDR3: CASSLRLAGERYNEQFF. The DNA for the CDR3 is TGCGCCAGCAGCTTGAGACTAGCGGGAGAAAGGTACAATGAGCAGTTCTTC.

CDR3 amino acids: CASSTTGTTQETQYF. CDR3 sequence (DNA): TGTGCCAGCAGCACGACCGGGACTACACAAGAGACCCAGTACTTC. This chain uses TRBV9 with TRBJ2-5, with 7 nucleotides matching TRBD2. The CDR3 length is 15 residues. CDR1 and CDR2 from the germline V gene are SGDLS and YYNGEE. The V and J ends lost 4 bases and 2 bases, in that order; junction bases with no gene match: 8.

This chain connects TRBV9 to TRBJ2-2; TRBD1 matches 7 bases. With 2 bases clipped from V and 7 bases from J, the junction kept 5 bases outside the gene matches. Germline V lookup: CDR1 SGDLS, CDR2 YYNGEE. This CDR3 has 14 amino acids. This CDR3 reads CASSVTGTDGELFF. CDR3 bases: TGTGCCAGCAGCGTGACCGGGACAGACGGGGAGCTGTTTTTT. The variable domain in full, with the rest retrieved from reference TRBV9 and TRBJ2-2, is DSGVTQTPKHLITATGQRVTLRCSPRSGDLSVYWYQQSLDQGLQFLIQYYNGEERAKGNILERFSAQQFPDLHSELNLSSLELGDSALYFCASSVTGTDGELFFGEGSRLTVL.

The rearrangement joins TRBV6-1 to TRBJ1-2; D not certain. Looked up from germline, CDR1 is MNHNS and CDR2 is SASEGT. This CDR3 comprises 16 residues. V was cut by 1 base and J by 6 bases, with 18 bases left in between. The CDR3 loop is CASSEVRAASGDGYTF. The CDR3 coding sequence is TGTGCCAGCAGTGAAGTTCGGGCCGCAAGTGGAGATGGCTACACCTTC.

The chain carries TRBV7-2 and TRBJ2-3; 7 positions match TRBD1. In germline, CDR1 is SGHTA, CDR2 FQGNSA. The CDR3 sequence is 14 residues long. With 6 bases clipped from V and 4 bases from J, the junction kept 7 bases outside the gene matches. The CDR3: CASSLNRGADTQYF. The CDR3 bases are TGTGCCAGCAGTCTTAACAGGGGTGCAGATACGCAGTATTTT.

This chain connects TRBV7-2 to TRBJ1-4, with D possibly TRBD1 on 6 matching bases. Per the germline V gene, CDR1 is SGHTA and CDR2 is FQGNSA. The CDR3 spans 15 residues. The V end lost 3 bases, the J end lost 2 bases, and 10 bases lay between the germline ends. The CDR3 region has the DNA TGTGCCAGCAGCTTTCGGGGGGGCACTAATGAAAAACTGTTTTTT. It encodes CASSFRGGTNEKLFF.

The chain combines TRBV9 with TRBJ2-2; 8 bases line up with TRBD1. The germline gives CDR1 SGDLS, CDR2 YYNGEE. This CDR3 has 17 residues. V gave up 4 bases and J gave up 3 bases; unmatched junction bases: 11. The CDR3 sequence: CASSPRQGPPYTGELFF. In DNA form, the CDR3 reads TGTGCCAGCAGCCCCCGACAGGGGCCTCCCTACACCGGGGAGCTGTTTTTT.